This entry lists 24 T cell receptor beta chains sequenced from one sample in a study of blood T cell repertoires in COVID-19. TCRdb's copy holds only in-frame clones and misses some; the assay was immunoSEQ multiplex PCR. The sample shows about 120,000 clones, around 87% of them seen only once. Sequencing input: peripheral blood. These TCRs come from a woman in her seventies with acute or convalescent COVID-19.

This clone was seen just once. The chain couples TRBV18 to TRBJ1-2; weak D call: TRBD1 (6 bases). V shed 3 bases and J shed 2 bases, with 10 bases lying between them. CDR1 is KGHSH and CDR2 is LQKENI in the germline V gene. CDR3 length: 14 amino acids. The CDR3 DNA reads TGTGCCAGCTCACCCTCGGACAGCAACTATGGCTACACCTTC. Amino acids: CASSPSDSNYGYTF.

Of note for this clone: At one end, the junction sequence differs from germline, possibly due to a read error. The chain recombines TRBV7-7 with TRBJ2-5, with D possibly TRBD2 on 7 matching bases. CDR1 is SSHAT and CDR2 is FNYEAQ in the germline V gene (reference sequence). The CDR3 totals 17 residues. CDR3 sequence: CASSLGQGGGSIATQYF. The CDR3 DNA sequence: TGTGCTAGCAGCTTAGGGCAGGGCGGGGGCTCCATTGCGACCCAGTACTTC.

V usage is TRBV5-1 and J usage is TRBJ2-1; the match to TRBD1 covers 9 bases. V was clipped by 0 bases and J by 4 bases; unmatched bases: 2. Per the germline V gene, CDR1 is SGHRS and CDR2 is YFSETQ. CDR3 size: 15 residues. The CDR3 reads CASSLGQGEYNEQFF. DNA for the CDR3: TGCGCCAGCAGCTTGGGACAGGGGGAATACAATGAGCAGTTCTTC.

The chain employs TRBV20-1 and TRBJ2-2; no clear D. CDR1 is DFQATT and CDR2 is SNEGSKA in the germline V gene (reference sequence). The CDR3 is made up of 12 amino acids. Trimming left V 3 bases short and J 6 bases short, with 8 bases between. CDR3 sequence (DNA): TGCAGTGCTAGTCCTAGTTCCGGGGAGCTGTTTTTT. Its protein product is CSASPSSGELFF.

This chain links TRBV6-5 with TRBJ1-6; 7 bases fit TRBD1. The length of the CDR3 is 15 residues. Looked up from germline, CDR1 is MNHEY and CDR2 is SVGAGI. V lost 7 bases to trimming and J lost 5 bases; unmatched junction nucleotides: 8. CDR3 amino acids: CASTLTGANNSPLHF. The CDR3 DNA reads as TGTGCCAGCACTCTCACAGGGGCCAATAATTCACCCCTCCACTTT.

The CDR3 DNA is TGTGCCAGCACTGCCTACGAGCAGTACTTC. This gives the protein CASTAYEQYF. The genes are TRBV28 and TRBJ2-7; unclear D gene. The CDR3 consists of 10 residues. CDR1 and CDR2 from the germline V gene are MDHEN and SYDVKM. V lost 7 bases and J 2 bases, leaving 3 bases between the germline ends.

Worth noting for this clone: Within the sample, other DNA sequences also encode this same CDR3. Here the CDR3 DNA reads TGTGCCTGGTCTCGCGGGGGGAGCACAGATACGCAGTATTTT. It translates to CAWSRGGSTDTQYF. The chain links TRBV30 to TRBJ2-3, with 8 bases lining up with TRBD2. V lost 5 bases to trimming and J lost 0 bases; unmatched junction nucleotides: 4. From germline, CDR1 is GTSNPN and CDR2 SVGIG (reference sequence). The CDR3 has 14 residues.

This sequence joins TRBV14 and TRBJ1-6; 8 bases align to TRBD1. The CDR3 has 14 residues. The trim removed 4 bases at V and 5 bases at J, leaving 1 base unmatched. The germline V gene encodes CDR1 SGHDN and CDR2 FVKESK. The CDR3 loop reads CASSPDRDNSPLHF. The CDR3 bases are TGTGCCAGCAGCCCGGACAGGGATAATTCACCCCTCCACTTT.

The V gene is TRBV3-1 (or the pseudogene TRBV3-2), the J gene TRBJ2-1; 10 bases map to TRBD2. The ends lost 2 bases at V and 5 bases at J; junction bases unmatched: 3. Germline CDR1 reads LGHDT; CDR2 reads YNNKEL (reference sequence). The CDR3 runs 15 residues. The CDR3 sequence: CASSQPSGGNNEQFF. The CDR3 bases are TGTGCCAGCAGCCAACCTAGCGGGGGAAACAATGAGCAGTTCTTC.

The chain uses TRBV7-9 and TRBJ2-1; 12 bases are shared with TRBD2. The V gene's germline CDR1 is SEHNR and CDR2 FQNEAQ (reference sequence). The CDR3 runs to 16 residues. The junction had 8 bases not matched to a gene; V was cut back by 5 bases and J by 6 bases. CDR3 nucleotide sequence: TGTGCCAGCAGCACCCAACTAGCGGGGGGCCCCAATGAGCAGTTCTTC. Amino acids: CASSTQLAGGPNEQFF.

The V call is TRBV6-5, the J call TRBJ1-2; possibly TRBD1 for D (6 bases). In germline, CDR1 is MNHEY, CDR2 SVGAGI. This CDR3 spans 14 amino acids. Trimming took 2 bases from V and 5 from J, leaving 12 bases between them. As DNA, the CDR3 is TGTGCCAGCAGTTACCAGGGGCCGGGGTATGGCTACACCTTC. Amino acid sequence: CASSYQGPGYGYTF.

V gene TRBV11-2 combines with J gene TRBJ2-7; no clear D gene. Germline V gives CDR1 SGHAT, CDR2 FQNNGV. V shed 1 base and J shed 5 bases, with 6 bases lying between them. The CDR3 contains 12 residues. The CDR3 region is CASSLGPHEQYF. CDR3 nucleotides: TGTGCCAGCAGCTTAGGGCCCCACGAGCAGTACTTC.

The table lists this clone with a count of one. J is TRBJ2-7 and V is TRBV5-1, with D possibly being TRBD1 (6 bases). The V end lost 7 bases, the J end lost 1 base, and 12 bases lay between the germline ends. This CDR3 is built from 13 residues. CDR1 and CDR2 (germline): SGHRS, YFSETQ. CDR3 nucleotide sequence: TGCGCCAGCGGGACCGGACAGTCCTACGAGCAGTACTTC. Its protein product is CASGTGQSYEQYF.

This clone was counted between two and nine times. CDR3 DNA: TGTGCCAGCATAGATCAGCCCCAGCATTTT. Amino acid sequence: CASIDQPQHF. The chain uses TRBV2 and TRBJ1-5; D is unresolved. The germline V gene encodes CDR1 SNHLY and CDR2 FYNNEI. V was clipped by 7 bases and J by 5 bases, with 3 bases between them. The CDR3 has 10 amino acids.

The genes are TRBV5-1 and TRBJ2-7, with D possibly matching TRBD2 (5 bases). The CDR3 sequence is 14 residues long. Deletions cut 2 bases from V and 3 bases from J, with 12 bases between. Germline assignment: CDR1 SGHRS and CDR2 YFSETQ. The CDR3 here is CASSFGSSDYEQYF. CDR3 DNA sequence: TGCGCCAGCAGCTTTGGGAGTTCGGACTACGAGCAGTACTTC.

This clone has only one observation. The chain is built from TRBV7-9 and TRBJ2-7, with 9 nucleotides matching TRBD2. Losses at the gene ends were 5 bases for V and 3 bases for J; bases not matched to a gene: 8. The CDR3 is made up of 15 amino acids. In germline, CDR1 is SEHNR, CDR2 FQNEAQ (reference sequence). CDR3: CASSLNVAGVYEQYF. In DNA, the CDR3 is TGTGCCAGCAGCCTAAACGTAGCGGGGGTCTACGAGCAGTACTTC.

The chain couples TRBV5-5 to TRBJ2-4; D is perhaps TRBD2 (5 bases). CDR3 length: 20 amino acids. Germline V gives CDR1 SGHKS, CDR2 YYEKEE (reference sequence). With 4 bases removed from V and 2 bases from J, the gap between germline ends came to 28 bases. The CDR3 here is CASSPRDPYATRLPKNIQYF. CDR3 bases: TGTGCCAGCAGCCCCCGGGATCCTTACGCCACGCGTCTGCCCAAAAACATTCAGTACTTC.

The rearrangement links TRBV10-3 to TRBJ2-5, with D possibly being TRBD1 (6 bases). The V gene's germline CDR1 is ENHRY and CDR2 SYGVKD. V was shortened by 2 bases and J by 2 bases, with 6 bases between the two germline ends. The CDR3 is 13 residues long. In nucleotides, the CDR3 is TGTGCCATCAGTGAGAGGGGGCAAGAGACCCAGTACTTC. Translation: CAISERGQETQYF.

This chain connects TRBV5-1 to TRBJ2-2; 7 bases align to TRBD1. This CDR3 contains 18 residues. Germline V lookup: CDR1 SGHRS, CDR2 YFSETQ. Trimming removed 0 bases from V and 1 base from J; junction bases left unmatched: 9. CDR3 DNA sequence: TGCGCCAGCAGCTTGGGACCTCCGGGACAGCAGAACACCGGGGAGCTGTTTTTT. Amino acid sequence: CASSLGPPGQQNTGELFF. The full variable domain, in which reference TRBV5-1 and TRBJ2-2 provide the parts outside the CDR3, is KAGVTQTPRYLIKTRGQQVTLSCSPISGHRSVSWYQQTPGQGLQFLFEYFSETQRNKGNFPGRFSGRQFSNSRSEMNVSTLELGDSALYLCASSLGPPGQQNTGELFFGEGSRLTVL.

The chain carries TRBV27 and TRBJ1-2, with 7 bases fitting TRBD1. Losses at the gene ends were 3 bases for V and 2 bases for J; bases not matched to a gene: 6. This CDR3 has 15 residues. Germline loops: CDR1 MNHEY, CDR2 SMNVEV (reference sequence). The chain's CDR3 is CASSLRTGANYGYTF. The DNA of the CDR3 is TGTGCCAGCAGTTTGAGAACAGGGGCGAACTATGGCTACACCTTC.

The gene calls are TRBV5-4 and TRBJ1-2; TRBD1 matches 11 bases. After removal of 1 base from V and 4 bases from J, the junction contained 6 bases not matched to a gene. The CDR3 is made up of 16 amino acids. Germline loops: CDR1 SGHNT, CDR2 YYREEE (reference sequence). CDR3 sequence (DNA): TGTGCCAGCAGCTTGAAAGGGACAGGGGGAGCCTATGGCTACACCTTC. Its protein is CASSLKGTGGAYGYTF.

This chain joins TRBV12-5 and TRBJ1-6; 7 bases align to TRBD1. The germline CDR1 and CDR2 sequences are LGHNT and FRNRAP. V lost 2 bases, J lost 11 bases, and 15 bases stayed unmatched. The CDR3 totals 17 residues. The CDR3 DNA sequence: TGTGCTAGTGGTTTGAGGCCTGCGGGACAGTCAGTAACACCCCTCCACTTT. It specifies CASGLRPAGQSVTPLHF. The full variable domain, its missing parts supplied by reference TRBV12-5 and TRBJ1-6, is DARVTQTPRHKVTEMGQEVTMRCQPILGHNTVFWYRQTMMQGLELLAYFRNRAPLDDSGMPKDRFSAEMPDATLATLKIQPSEPRDSAVYFCASGLRPAGQSVTPLHFGNGTRLTVT.

The rearrangement links TRBV3-1 (or the pseudogene TRBV3-2) to TRBJ1-2; TRBD1 matches at 8 bases. This CDR3 comprises 15 residues. Germline assignment: CDR1 LGHDT and CDR2 YNNKEL (reference sequence). Trimming at V came to 0 bases and at J to 5 bases, leaving 5 bases not matched to a gene. The CDR3 region has the DNA TGTGCCAGCAGCCAAGACGCAGGGGGCGAATATGGCTACACCTTC. This codes for CASSQDAGGEYGYTF.

This chain uses TRBV19 with TRBJ1-6; D gene unclear. Trimming took off 10 bases at V and 7 bases at J, with 20 bases between the two ends. The germline V gene has CDR1 LNHDA and CDR2 SQIVND (reference sequence). CDR3 size: 15 residues. The CDR3 DNA reads as TGTGCCACCAAGCTTGACCCGCAGGCGAATTCACCCCTCCACTTT. This translates into CATKLDPQANSPLHF.